This TCR beta chain is drawn from a study of blood T cell repertoires in COVID-19. Across the whole study: PBMCs, B-cell-depleted T cells, or T cells provided the cDNA or gDNA that made up the material.

Some clones are missing from TCRdb's copy, which holds only in-frame ones; the method was immunoSEQ multiplex PCR. The sample has 150,000 to 200,000 clones; approximately 79% are singletons. V was pared by 1 base and J by 9 bases, with 10 bases between. CDR3 length: 13 amino acids. The germline CDR1 and CDR2 sequences are SGHTA and FQGNSA. This clone was seen once. The chain links TRBV7-2 to TRBJ2-1; D gene unclear. The sample taken for sequencing was peripheral blood. The sequence was obtained from a man aged 55-75 years with active or convalescent COVID-19. Here the CDR3 reads CASSLVRHGEQFF. The CDR3 bases are TGTGCCAGCAGCTTAGTTCGACACGGTGAGCAGTTCTTC.